This is a list of T cell receptor beta chains from one sample in a study of blood T cell repertoires in COVID-19. Sequencing was performed with immunoSEQ multiplex PCR; in TCRdb, only in-frame clones are kept and a portion is missing. The table shows about 350,000 clones, with 88% occurring only once. The sequenced material came from PBMCs or T cells enriched from blood (not recorded which). The receptors derive from a woman in her thirties who had been exposed to COVID-19. Each CDR3 is given with its conserved first and last residue. A D gene is named only where the DNA matches it firmly. Size is stated for part of the rows, as once, few or many counts, or as a class when the clone is expanded.

j_call: TRBJ1-6; v_call: TRBV5-1; clone_size: -; d_call: -; cdr3_aa: CASSWGGESPLHF; cdr3_nt: TGCGCCAGCAGCTGGGGCGGGGAATCACCCCTCCACTTT
j_call: TRBJ2-7; v_call: TRBV15; clone_size: once; d_call: -; cdr3_aa: CATSRTLGRGHYEQYF; cdr3_nt: TGTGCCACCAGCAGGACGTTGGGCAGGGGTCACTACGAGCAGTACTTC
j_call: TRBJ2-7; v_call: TRBV9; clone_size: -; d_call: TRBD2; cdr3_aa: CASSVATSGPYEQYF; cdr3_nt: TGTGCCAGCAGCGTAGCTACTAGCGGCCCCTACGAGCAGTACTTC
j_call: TRBJ2-1; v_call: TRBV11-2; clone_size: once; d_call: TRBD2; cdr3_aa: CASSSSGRHNEQFF; cdr3_nt: TGTGCCAGCAGCTCCAGCGGGAGGCACAATGAGCAGTTCTTC
j_call: TRBJ1-4; v_call: TRBV11-2; clone_size: -; d_call: -; cdr3_aa: CASSLNGATNEKLFF; cdr3_nt: TGTGCCAGCAGCTTAAACGGTGCAACTAATGAAAAACTGTTTTTT
j_call: TRBJ2-1; v_call: TRBV29-1; clone_size: -; d_call: TRBD2; cdr3_aa: CSVATSGTTNEQFF; cdr3_nt: TGCAGCGTTGCGACTAGCGGGACTACCAATGAGCAGTTCTTC
j_call: TRBJ1-4; v_call: TRBV11-1; clone_size: -; d_call: -; cdr3_aa: CASSQTGYGGKLFF; cdr3_nt: TGTGCCAGCAGCCAAACAGGGTATGGCGGAAAACTGTTTTTT
j_call: TRBJ2-3; v_call: TRBV9; clone_size: -; d_call: TRBD2; cdr3_aa: CASSVAGGDTQYF; cdr3_nt: TGTGCCAGCAGCGTAGCGGGGGGAGATACGCAGTATTTT
j_call: TRBJ2-7; v_call: TRBV5-8; clone_size: -; d_call: -; cdr3_aa: CASSQTYEQYF; cdr3_nt: TGTGCCAGCAGCCAAACCTACGAGCAGTACTTC
j_call: TRBJ2-5; v_call: TRBV2; clone_size: -; d_call: TRBD2; cdr3_aa: CTLAGASETQYF; cdr3_nt: TGTACCCTAGCGGGAGCTTCAGAGACCCAGTACTTC
j_call: TRBJ2-5; v_call: TRBV7-6; clone_size: -; d_call: -; cdr3_aa: CASSPRLEETQYF; cdr3_nt: TGTGCCAGCAGCCCCCGACTAGAAGAGACCCAGTACTTC
j_call: TRBJ2-3; v_call: TRBV4-2; clone_size: -; d_call: -; cdr3_aa: CASSQDKGGGTDTQYF; cdr3_nt: TGTGCCAGCAGCCAAGATAAGGGAGGTGGGACAGATACGCAGTATTTT
j_call: TRBJ1-1; v_call: TRBV9; clone_size: few; d_call: TRBD1; cdr3_aa: CASSPDRVGNTEAFF; cdr3_nt: TGTGCCAGCAGCCCAGACAGGGTAGGGAACACTGAAGCTTTCTTT
j_call: TRBJ1-1; v_call: TRBV19; clone_size: -; d_call: -; cdr3_aa: CASSIIVNTEAFF; cdr3_nt: TGTGCCAGTAGTATCATAGTGAACACTGAAGCTTTCTTT
j_call: TRBJ2-7; v_call: TRBV13; clone_size: -; d_call: TRBD1; cdr3_aa: CASSPTGLNYEQYF; cdr3_nt: TGTGCCAGCAGCCCGACAGGGCTAAACTACGAGCAGTACTTC
j_call: TRBJ1-1; v_call: TRBV6-5; clone_size: -; d_call: -; cdr3_aa: CASSYFSHTEAFF; cdr3_nt: TGTGCCAGCAGTTACTTTAGCCACACTGAAGCTTTCTTT
j_call: TRBJ2-1; v_call: TRBV9; clone_size: -; d_call: TRBD2; cdr3_aa: CASSLSGTSVDEQFF; cdr3_nt: TGTGCCAGCAGTCTATCCGGGACTAGCGTCGATGAGCAGTTCTTC
j_call: TRBJ2-7; v_call: TRBV28; clone_size: -; d_call: -; cdr3_aa: CASSPKGLQQYF; cdr3_nt: TGTGCCAGCAGTCCGAAGGGGTTACAGCAGTACTTC
j_call: TRBJ1-2; v_call: TRBV7-2; clone_size: once; d_call: -; cdr3_aa: CASSPSDRVYGYTF; cdr3_nt: TGTGCCAGCAGCCCATCCGACAGAGTCTATGGCTACACCTTC
j_call: TRBJ2-1; v_call: TRBV13; clone_size: -; d_call: -; cdr3_aa: CASSRRDGSYNEQFF; cdr3_nt: TGTGCCAGCAGCCGGAGGGACGGCTCCTACAATGAGCAGTTCTTC
j_call: TRBJ1-4; v_call: TRBV29-1; clone_size: -; d_call: -; cdr3_aa: CSVEDRQGPNEKLFF; cdr3_nt: TGCAGCGTTGAAGATCGGCAGGGGCCTAATGAAAAACTGTTTTTT
j_call: TRBJ1-4; v_call: TRBV7-8; clone_size: -; d_call: -; cdr3_aa: CASSLFRGFDEKLFF; cdr3_nt: TGTGCCAGCAGCCTATTTAGGGGGTTCGATGAAAAACTGTTTTTT
j_call: TRBJ2-7; v_call: TRBV6-5; clone_size: -; d_call: TRBD2; cdr3_aa: CASSPGTSGTYEQYF; cdr3_nt: TGTGCCAGCAGTCCCGGGACTAGCGGGACCTACGAGCAGTACTTC
j_call: TRBJ2-7; v_call: TRBV6-5; clone_size: -; d_call: -; cdr3_aa: CASSYGRGSYEQYF; cdr3_nt: TGTGCCAGCAGTTACGGGCGGGGCTCCTACGAGCAGTACTTC
j_call: TRBJ1-5; v_call: TRBV18; clone_size: -; d_call: TRBD1; cdr3_aa: CASSPPTGGDQPQHF; cdr3_nt: TGTGCCAGCTCACCACCGACAGGGGGGGATCAGCCCCAGCATTTT
j_call: TRBJ1-5; v_call: TRBV2; clone_size: -; d_call: -; cdr3_aa: CASSELGTSLQPQHF; cdr3_nt: TGTGCCAGCAGTGAACTTGGTACCTCACTCCAGCCCCAGCATTTT
j_call: TRBJ1-6; v_call: TRBV2; clone_size: -; d_call: -; cdr3_aa: CASRQLNSPLHF; cdr3_nt: TGTGCTAGTCGACAGCTTAATTCACCCCTCCACTTT
j_call: TRBJ2-7; v_call: TRBV10-3; clone_size: -; d_call: TRBD2; cdr3_aa: CAISESTGGRLSYEQYF; cdr3_nt: TGTGCCATCAGTGAGTCGACGGGAGGGCGGTTGTCCTACGAGCAGTACTTC
j_call: TRBJ1-2; v_call: TRBV9; clone_size: -; d_call: TRBD1; cdr3_aa: CASSETGGYGYTF; cdr3_nt: TGTGCCAGCAGCGAGACAGGGGGGTATGGCTACACCTTC
j_call: TRBJ2-3; v_call: TRBV15; clone_size: -; d_call: -; cdr3_aa: CATRGREFSTDTQYF; cdr3_nt: TGTGCCACCAGAGGACGGGAGTTCAGCACAGATACGCAGTATTTT
j_call: TRBJ2-5; v_call: TRBV29-1; clone_size: -; d_call: TRBD1; cdr3_aa: CSAPGGQGETQYF; cdr3_nt: TGCAGCGCTCCGGGGGGACAGGGTGAGACCCAGTACTTC
j_call: TRBJ1-1; v_call: TRBV5-1; clone_size: -; d_call: -; cdr3_aa: CASSPDRFRGTEAFF; cdr3_nt: TGCGCCAGCAGCCCCGACAGGTTTCGGGGCACTGAAGCTTTCTTT
j_call: TRBJ2-2; v_call: TRBV5-1; clone_size: -; d_call: -; cdr3_aa: CASSLDPFRGTGELFF; cdr3_nt: TGCGCCAGCAGCTTGGACCCATTCCGCGGCACCGGGGAGCTGTTTTTT
j_call: TRBJ1-2; v_call: TRBV6-5; clone_size: -; d_call: -; cdr3_aa: CASSYGQNYGYTF; cdr3_nt: TGTGCCAGCAGTTACGGGCAGAACTATGGCTACACCTTC
j_call: TRBJ2-7; v_call: TRBV28; clone_size: -; d_call: -; cdr3_aa: CASSLSGLFEQYF; cdr3_nt: TGTGCCAGCAGTTTAAGCGGCCTCTTTGAGCAGTACTTC
j_call: TRBJ1-3; v_call: TRBV9; clone_size: -; d_call: -; cdr3_aa: CASSPSGGNTIYF; cdr3_nt: TGTGCCAGCAGCCCCTCGGGAGGAAACACCATATATTTT
j_call: TRBJ2-7; v_call: TRBV6-5; clone_size: once; d_call: -; cdr3_aa: CASSLGQLTYEQYF; cdr3_nt: TGTGCCAGCAGTTTAGGACAGCTTACCTACGAGCAGTACTTC
j_call: TRBJ1-4; v_call: TRBV5-1; clone_size: -; d_call: -; cdr3_aa: CASSLLRGNEKLFF; cdr3_nt: TGCGCCAGCAGCTTGCTAAGGGGCAATGAAAAACTGTTTTTT
j_call: TRBJ2-7; v_call: TRBV6-5; clone_size: -; d_call: TRBD1; cdr3_aa: CASSYLAWDRPYEQYF; cdr3_nt: TGTGCCAGCAGTTACCTAGCATGGGACAGGCCCTACGAGCAGTACTTC